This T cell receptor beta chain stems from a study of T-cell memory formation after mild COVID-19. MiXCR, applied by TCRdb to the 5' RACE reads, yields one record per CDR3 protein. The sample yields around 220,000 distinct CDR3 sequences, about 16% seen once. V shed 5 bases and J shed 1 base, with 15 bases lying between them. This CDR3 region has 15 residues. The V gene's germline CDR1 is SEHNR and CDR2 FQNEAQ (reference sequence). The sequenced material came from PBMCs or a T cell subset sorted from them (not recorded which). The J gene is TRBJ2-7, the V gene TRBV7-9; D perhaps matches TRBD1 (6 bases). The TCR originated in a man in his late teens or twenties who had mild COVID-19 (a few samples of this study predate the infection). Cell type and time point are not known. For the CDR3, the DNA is TGTGCCAGCAGCATACCCGGGACACTTTCCTACGAGCAGTACTTC. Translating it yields CASSIPGTLSYEQYF.